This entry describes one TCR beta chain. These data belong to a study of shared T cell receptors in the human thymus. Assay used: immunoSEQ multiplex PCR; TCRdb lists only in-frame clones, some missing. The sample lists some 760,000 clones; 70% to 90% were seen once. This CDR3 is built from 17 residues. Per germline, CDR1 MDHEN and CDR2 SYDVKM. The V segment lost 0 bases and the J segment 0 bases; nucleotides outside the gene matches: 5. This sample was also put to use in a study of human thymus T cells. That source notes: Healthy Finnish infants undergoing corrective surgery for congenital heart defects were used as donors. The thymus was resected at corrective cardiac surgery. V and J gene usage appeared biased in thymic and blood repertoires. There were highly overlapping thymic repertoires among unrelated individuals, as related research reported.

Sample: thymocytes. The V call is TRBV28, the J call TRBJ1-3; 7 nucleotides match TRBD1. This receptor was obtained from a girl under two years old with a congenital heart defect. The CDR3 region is CASSLCSGGTSGNTIYF. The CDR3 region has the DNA TGTGCCAGCAGTTTATGCTCAGGGGGTACCTCTGGAAACACCATATATTTT.